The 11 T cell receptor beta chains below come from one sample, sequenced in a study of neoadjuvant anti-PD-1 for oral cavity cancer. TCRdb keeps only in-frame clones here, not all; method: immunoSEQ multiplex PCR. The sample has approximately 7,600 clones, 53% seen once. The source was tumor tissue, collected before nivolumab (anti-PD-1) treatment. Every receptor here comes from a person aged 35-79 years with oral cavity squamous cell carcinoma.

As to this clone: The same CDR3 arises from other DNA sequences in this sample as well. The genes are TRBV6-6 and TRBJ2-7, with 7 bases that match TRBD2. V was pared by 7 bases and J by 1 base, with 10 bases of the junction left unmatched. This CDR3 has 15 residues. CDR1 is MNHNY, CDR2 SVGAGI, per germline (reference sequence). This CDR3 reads CASTRSDSGSYEQYF. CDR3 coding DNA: TGTGCCAGCACCAGATCAGATAGCGGGTCCTACGAGCAGTACTTC.

In DNA, the CDR3 is TGTGCCAGCAGCAAAGTTAGCGGTGACTGCTCCTACGAGCAGTACTTC. Translation: CASSKVSGDCSYEQYF. The chain combines TRBV21-1 with TRBJ2-7; the table's TRBD2 call for D was not verified on the DNA. TRBV21-1 is deemed a pseudogene. The CDR3 length is 16 residues.

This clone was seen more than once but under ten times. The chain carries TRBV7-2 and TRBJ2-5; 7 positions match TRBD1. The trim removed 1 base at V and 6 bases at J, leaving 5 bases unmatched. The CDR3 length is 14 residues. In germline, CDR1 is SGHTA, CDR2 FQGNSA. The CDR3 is CASSLGRQGKTQYF. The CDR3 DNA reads TGTGCCAGCAGCTTAGGTAGACAGGGAAAGACCCAGTACTTC.

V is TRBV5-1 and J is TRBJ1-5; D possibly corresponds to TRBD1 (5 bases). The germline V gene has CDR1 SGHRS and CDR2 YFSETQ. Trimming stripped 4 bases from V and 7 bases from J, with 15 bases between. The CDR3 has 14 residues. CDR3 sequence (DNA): TGCGCCAGCAGCCCGGGGACGGCTGGGCAGCCCCAGCATTTT. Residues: CASSPGTAGQPQHF.

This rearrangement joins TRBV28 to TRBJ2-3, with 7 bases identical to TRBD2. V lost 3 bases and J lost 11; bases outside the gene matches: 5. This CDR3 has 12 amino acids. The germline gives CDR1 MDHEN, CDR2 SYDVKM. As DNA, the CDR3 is TGTGCCAGCAGTTTGCCACTAGCGTTGCAGTATTTT. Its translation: CASSLPLALQYF.

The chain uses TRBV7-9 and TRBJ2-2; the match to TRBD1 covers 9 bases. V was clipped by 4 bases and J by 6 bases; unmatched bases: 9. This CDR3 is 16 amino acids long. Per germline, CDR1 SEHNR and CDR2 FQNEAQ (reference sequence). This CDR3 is CASSSPGTGLAGELFF. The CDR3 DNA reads TGTGCCAGCAGCTCCCCCGGGACAGGGTTGGCCGGGGAGCTGTTTTTT.

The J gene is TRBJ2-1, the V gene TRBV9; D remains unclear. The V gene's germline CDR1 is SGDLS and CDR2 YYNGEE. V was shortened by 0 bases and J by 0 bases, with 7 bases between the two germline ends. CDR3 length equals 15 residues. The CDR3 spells CASSVGQSSYNEQFF. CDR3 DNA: TGTGCCAGCAGCGTAGGGCAGAGCTCCTACAATGAGCAGTTCTTC. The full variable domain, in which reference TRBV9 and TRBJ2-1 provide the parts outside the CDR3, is DSGVTQTPKHLITATGQRVTLRCSPRSGDLSVYWYQQSLDQGLQFLIQYYNGEERAKGNILERFSAQQFPDLHSELNLSSLELGDSALYFCASSVGQSSYNEQFFGPGTRLTVL.

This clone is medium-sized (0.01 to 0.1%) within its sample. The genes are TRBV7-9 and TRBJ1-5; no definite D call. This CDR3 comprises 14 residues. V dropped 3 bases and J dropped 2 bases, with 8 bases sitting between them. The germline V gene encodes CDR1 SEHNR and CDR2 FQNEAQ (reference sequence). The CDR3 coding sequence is TGTGCCAGCAGCTTGGGTCAGGGCAATCAGCCCCAGCATTTT. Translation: CASSLGQGNQPQHF.

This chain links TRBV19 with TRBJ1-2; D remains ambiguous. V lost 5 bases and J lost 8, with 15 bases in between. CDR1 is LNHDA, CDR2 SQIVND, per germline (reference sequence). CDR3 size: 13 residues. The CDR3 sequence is CASSSASTGGYTF. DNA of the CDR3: TGTGCCAGTAGTTCCGCATCTACGGGCGGCTACACCTTC.

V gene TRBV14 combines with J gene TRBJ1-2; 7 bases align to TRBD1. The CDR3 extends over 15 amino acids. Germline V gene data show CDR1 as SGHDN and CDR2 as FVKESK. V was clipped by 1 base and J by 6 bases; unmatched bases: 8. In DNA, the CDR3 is TGTGCCAGCAGCCAAGTAGGCAGGGGGATCGATGGCTACACCTTC. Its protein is CASSQVGRGIDGYTF.

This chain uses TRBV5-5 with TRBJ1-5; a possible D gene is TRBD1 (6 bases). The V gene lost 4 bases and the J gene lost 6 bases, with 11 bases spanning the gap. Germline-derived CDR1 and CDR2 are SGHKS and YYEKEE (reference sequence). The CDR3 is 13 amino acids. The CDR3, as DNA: TGTGCCAGCAGCACGGGACAAGGTCAGCCCCAGCATTTT. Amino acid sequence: CASSTGQGQPQHF. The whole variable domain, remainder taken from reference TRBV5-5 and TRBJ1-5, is DAGVTQSPTHLIKTRGQQVTLRCSPISGHKSVSWYQQVLGQGPQFIFQYYEKEERGRGNFPDRFSARQFPNYSSELNVNALLLGDSALYLCASSTGQGQPQHFGDGTRLSIL.